One sample yielded the 14 T cell receptor beta chains listed below, sequenced in a study of early T cells in non-severe SARS-CoV-2 infection. TCRdb analysed the 5' RACE reads with MiXCR anew, one entry per CDR3 protein. This sample has about 38,000 distinct CDR3 sequences; about 4.5% occur once, and the top ten carry around 15%. The sequenced sample was whole blood. These receptors were collected from an adult who was a healthcare worker with PCR-confirmed SARS-CoV-2 infection or an uninfected control (not recorded which).

This clonotype was found many times. The genes are TRBV10-3 and TRBJ2-3; D uncertain. CDR1 is ENHRY, CDR2 SYGVKD, per germline. With 6 bases removed from V and 1 base from J, the gap between germline ends came to 14 bases. The CDR3 length is 15 residues. CDR3 DNA sequence: TGTGCCATCAGGCAAGGTGCGTGGGGCACAGATACGCAGTATTTT. Protein sequence: CAIRQGAWGTDTQYF.

The genes are TRBV5-1 and TRBJ2-5; 10 bases are shared with TRBD2. Per the germline V gene, CDR1 is SGHRS and CDR2 is YFSETQ. This CDR3 is built from 16 residues. The junction had 5 bases not matched to a gene; V was cut back by 0 bases and J by 3 bases. CDR3 sequence reads: CASSLVPSGGEETQYF. CDR3 DNA sequence: TGCGCCAGCAGCTTGGTACCTAGCGGGGGCGAAGAGACCCAGTACTTC. Full variable domain (missing parts from reference TRBV5-1 and TRBJ2-5): KAGVTQTPRYLIKTRGQQVTLSCSPISGHRSVSWYQQTPGQGLQFLFEYFSETQRNKGNFPGRFSGRQFSNSRSEMNVSTLELGDSALYLCASSLVPSGGEETQYFGPGTRLLVL.

The V and J genes are TRBV12-3 or TRBV12-4 and TRBJ2-4; D may be TRBD2 (7 bases). V shed 6 bases and J shed 6 bases, with 15 bases lying between them. This CDR3 is 14 amino acids long. The CDR3 DNA reads as TGTGCCAGCAGCTGGGGGGGGCTTGGAAACATTCAGTACTTC. Its protein is CASSWGGLGNIQYF.

This clonotype was detected a few times. The rearrangement links TRBV12-3 or TRBV12-4 to TRBJ2-3; TRBD1 matches at 9 bases. V shed 4 bases, J shed 4 bases, and the junction held 6 bases outside the gene matches. The CDR3 length is 15 residues. CDR3 residues: CASSSGTGISDTQYF. The CDR3 region has the DNA TGTGCCAGCAGTTCAGGGACAGGGATCTCAGATACGCAGTATTTT.

This clonotype was counted many times. This likely comes from a read error, as the CDR3 has no conserved phenylalanine or tryptophan at its end. The chain carries TRBV20-1 and TRBJ1-6; weak D call: TRBD1 (6 bases). V was clipped by 3 bases and J by 8 bases, with 11 bases between them. Germline V lookup: CDR1 DFQATT, CDR2 SNEGSKA (reference sequence). CDR3 length equals 13 residues. The CDR3 loop reads CSASIHRDSPLHL. The CDR3 DNA reads as TGCAGTGCTAGTATCCACAGGGATTCACCCCTCCACCTT.

The table lists this clonotype with many counts. The chain employs TRBV7-2 and TRBJ2-1, with TRBD2 matching 11 bases. Germline V gene sequence: CDR1 SGHTA, CDR2 FQGNSA. The CDR3 covers 16 residues. The J segment lost 4 bases and the V segment lost 0 bases, leaving 2 bases of the junction unmatched. CDR3: CASSLAPSGGYNEQFF. CDR3 DNA sequence: TGTGCCAGCAGCTTAGCTCCTAGCGGGGGGTACAATGAGCAGTTCTTC.

This clonotype showed up many times. V is TRBV29-1 and J is TRBJ2-7; 10 bases are a match to TRBD1. The CDR3 sequence is 12 residues long. Trimming took 5 bases from V and 7 from J; bases not matched to a gene: 5. Per the germline V gene, CDR1 is SQVTM and CDR2 is ANQGSEA. As DNA, the CDR3 is TGCAGCGTTAGACAGGGGGCCGGAGAGCAGTACTTC. It specifies CSVRQGAGEQYF.

This clonotype came up many times. V and J are TRBV6-6 and TRBJ2-7; 8 bases match TRBD1. The junction had 8 bases not matched to a gene; V was cut back by 5 bases and J by 2 bases. The CDR3 has 15 residues. Germline V gene data show CDR1 as MNHNY and CDR2 as SVGAGI (reference sequence). The CDR3 sequence: CASSPQGGRTYEQYF. The CDR3 DNA is TGTGCCAGCAGTCCACAGGGGGGCCGGACCTACGAGCAGTACTTC.

This clonotype was picked up many times. The CDR3 protein is CASSPLAGGPTDTQYF. CDR3 nucleotide sequence: TGTGCCAGCAGCCCCCTAGCGGGGGGTCCCACAGATACGCAGTATTTT. The chain recombines TRBV3-1 with TRBJ2-3, with 11 bases fitting TRBD2. V lost 4 bases to trimming and J lost 2 bases; unmatched junction nucleotides: 5. Germline values: CDR1 LGHDT, CDR2 YNNKEL (reference sequence). The CDR3 loop spans 16 amino acids.

The chain has TRBV11-3 and TRBJ2-7; 7 bases are a match to TRBD1. The CDR3 spans 13 residues. V trimming: 5 bases; J trimming: 6 bases; junction bases outside the gene matches: 7. Germline V gives CDR1 SGHNT, CDR2 YENEEA. In nucleotides, the CDR3 is TGTGCCAGCAGCGACACAGGGGCGGGCGAGCAGTACTTC. Translating gives CASSDTGAGEQYF. Variable domain in full (rest from reference TRBV11-3 and TRBJ2-7): EAGVVQSPRYKIIEKKQPVAFWCNPISGHNTLYWYLQNLGQGPELLIRYENEEAVDDSQLPKDRFSAERLKGVDSTLKIQPAELGDSAVYLCASSDTGAGEQYFGPGTRLTVT.

At least ten counts were recorded for this clonotype. CDR3 sequence: CASSWQVDEKLFF. The CDR3 DNA is TGTGCCAGCAGTTGGCAAGTCGACGAAAAACTGTTTTTT. V is TRBV6-6 and J is TRBJ1-4, with no clear D. V shed 4 bases and J shed 8 bases, with 11 bases lying between them. The CDR3 spans 13 residues. Germline V gene data show CDR1 as MNHNY and CDR2 as SVGAGI (reference sequence).

This clonotype came up a few times. The rearrangement links TRBV5-1 to TRBJ2-3; 10 bases agree with TRBD2. The germline V gene encodes CDR1 SGHRS and CDR2 YFSETQ. V trimming: 3 bases; J trimming: 2 bases; junction bases outside the gene matches: 9. The CDR3 loop spans 17 amino acids. Here the CDR3 reads CASSSATSGVFTDTQYF. CDR3 DNA: TGCGCCAGCAGCTCGGCCACTAGCGGGGTATTCACAGATACGCAGTATTTT.

This clonotype was recorded at least ten times. The chain combines TRBV10-2 with TRBJ2-1, with D possibly TRBD1 on 5 matching bases. Trimming left V 9 bases short and J 6 bases short, with 18 bases between. Germline CDR1 and CDR2: WSHSY and SAAADI. The CDR3 runs to 14 residues. The CDR3 sequence: CARGPRTVRNEQFF. The CDR3 coding sequence is TGCGCCAGGGGGCCCCGGACGGTCCGCAATGAGCAGTTCTTC.

This clonotype was seen at least ten times. The chain recombines TRBV30 with TRBJ1-2; D is unresolved. From germline, CDR1 is GTSNPN and CDR2 SVGIG (reference sequence). The CDR3 extends over 14 amino acids. Trimming removed 7 bases at V and 4 bases at J, with 19 bases between. The CDR3 protein is CASRHHMNLYGYTF. The CDR3, as DNA: TGTGCCTCAAGACACCATATGAACCTCTATGGCTACACCTTC.